These 22 T cell receptor beta chains share one sample of origin, sequenced in a study of blood T cells in healthy people across ages (dated by TCRdb to 2015 to 2017). The receptor library was made with 5' RACE. The instrument given in TCRdb is Illumina HiSeq 2500. A second PCR of about 6 to 11 cycles was performed with a sample-barcoded 5' primer and a J-beta primer mix. TCRdb applied fastp at Q25 and MiXCR to the public reads, then kept only in-frame beta chains. Rows with one shared CDR3 protein collapse into an entry with the most common genes and DNA. The sample has 700,000 or so distinct CDR3 sequences on record, over 20% of them singletons. Jointly, the top ten make up 20% to 25% of the sample. The sequenced material came from blood. The receptors shown here come from a man aged 65 to 79 in good health.

This rearrangement joins TRBV12-3 or TRBV12-4 to TRBJ1-3; 11 nucleotides agree with TRBD1. J lost 14 bases, V lost 6 bases, and 9 bases had no gene match. The CDR3 extends over 13 amino acids. The DNA of the CDR3 is TGTGCCAGCAGCGGACAGGGGGCGCGGTCCTTATATTTT. Amino acids: CASSGQGARSLYF.

The J gene is TRBJ2-7, the V gene TRBV19, with D uncertain. Per the germline V gene, CDR1 is LNHDA and CDR2 is SQIVND (reference sequence). V was clipped by 6 bases and J by 0 bases, with 6 bases between them. This CDR3 spans 12 amino acids. CDR3 sequence: CASSGYSYEQYF. The CDR3 region has the DNA TGTGCCAGTAGCGGTTACTCCTACGAGCAGTACTTC.

This clonotype has a handful of counts. Here the CDR3 reads CASSLNMAGRTDTQYF. CDR3 nucleotide sequence: TGTGCCAGCAGTTTGAATATGGCGGGGCGCACAGATACGCAGTATTTT. V usage is TRBV12-3 or TRBV12-4 and J usage is TRBJ2-3; tentative D call: TRBD2 (6 bases). The V end lost 3 bases, the J end lost 1 base, and 14 bases lay between the germline ends. This CDR3 is 16 amino acids long.

This clonotype was seen more than once but under ten times. This rearrangement joins TRBV27 to TRBJ1-3; tentative D call: TRBD1 (6 bases). The ends were cut back, 5 bases at V and 3 bases at J, with 14 bases in the middle. The CDR3 runs to 15 residues. Germline V lookup: CDR1 MNHEY, CDR2 SMNVEV (reference sequence). CDR3 protein: CASSPRTGHGNTIYF. DNA for the CDR3: TGTGCCAGCAGTCCGCGGACGGGACATGGAAACACCATATATTTT.

This sequence joins TRBV5-1 and TRBJ1-3; D remains ambiguous. Germline CDR1 is SGHRS and CDR2 is YFSETQ. The CDR3 length is 16 residues. Trimming took 0 bases from V and 3 from J, leaving 13 bases between them. The CDR3 nucleotides read TGCGCCAGCAGCTTGGATCCAGGAGCGAGTGGAAACACCATATATTTT. Translation: CASSLDPGASGNTIYF.

This chain joins TRBV12-3 or TRBV12-4 and TRBJ1-4; 10 nucleotides agree with TRBD1. V trimming: 7 bases; J trimming: 8 bases; junction bases outside the gene matches: 7. The CDR3 has 14 amino acids. The CDR3 coding sequence is TGTGCCAGCACCTCGACAGGGGGCGGCGAAAAACTGTTTTTT. Amino acid sequence: CASTSTGGGEKLFF.

This chain uses TRBV10-3 with TRBJ2-1; 11 bases fit TRBD2. The germline CDR1 and CDR2 sequences are ENHRY and SYGVKD. J lost 6 bases, V lost 6 bases, and 4 bases had no gene match. The CDR3 sequence is 14 residues long. The DNA of the CDR3 is TGTGCCATCAGGGGGACTAGCGGCCTCAATGAGCAGTTCTTC. The encoded protein is CAIRGTSGLNEQFF.

This clonotype was observed a few times. The genes are TRBV27 and TRBJ2-2; D is uncertain. Germline V CDR1 and CDR2: MNHEY, SMNVEV (reference sequence). With 5 bases removed from V and 2 bases from J, the gap between germline ends came to 12 bases. The CDR3 spans 15 residues. The CDR3 spells CASSTMGLNTGELFF. CDR3 coding DNA: TGTGCCAGCAGTACGATGGGGTTAAACACCGGGGAGCTGTTTTTT.

A few counts support this clonotype. V gene TRBV12-3 or TRBV12-4 combines with J gene TRBJ1-1; no definite D call. V was pared by 2 bases and J by 3 bases, with 7 bases between. The length of the CDR3 is 13 residues. The CDR3 region is CASSLMEDTEAFF. As DNA, the CDR3 is TGTGCCAGCAGTTTAATGGAGGACACTGAAGCTTTCTTT.

This clonotype was seen a few times. This chain joins TRBV6-5 and TRBJ1-6, with D unresolved. CDR3 length equals 17 residues. V was clipped by 0 bases and J by 7 bases, with 16 bases between them. The germline gives CDR1 MNHEY, CDR2 SVGAGI. The CDR3 spells CASSYSGPREGNSPLHF. The CDR3 nucleotides are TGTGCCAGCAGTTACTCTGGGCCCCGGGAGGGAAATTCACCCCTCCACTTT.

A few counts support this clonotype. The chain has TRBV7-9 and TRBJ2-1; D is tentatively TRBD1 or TRBD2 (5 bases each). The DNA matches TRBJ2-7 better at its end, which makes the J call doubtful. This CDR3 is built from 13 residues. Germline CDR1 SEHNR, CDR2 FQNEAQ (reference sequence). The CDR3 DNA is TGTGCCAGCAGCTTAACGTGGGGGTACGAGCAGTACTTC. It specifies CASSLTWGYEQYF.

CDR3 sequence (DNA): TGTGCCAGCAGCCAAGGGTCCGGGACAGGGACATTGGGCTACACCTTC. Its translation is CASSQGSGTGTLGYTF. V is TRBV6-6 and J is TRBJ1-2; 9 nucleotides agree with TRBD1. The CDR3 sequence is 16 residues long. From germline, CDR1 is MNHNY and CDR2 SVGAGI (reference sequence). With V trimmed by 6 bases and J by 8 bases, 16 bases remained unmatched.

There are a few counts of this clonotype. The rearrangement uses TRBV30 and TRBJ1-5; possibly TRBD1 for D (6 bases). Germline V CDR1 and CDR2: GTSNPN, SVGIG (reference sequence). The V and J ends lost 3 bases and 2 bases respectively, with 11 bases between them. This CDR3 comprises 14 residues. The chain's CDR3 is CAWRGDNRNQPQHF. The CDR3 coding sequence is TGTGCCTGGAGGGGGGACAACCGCAATCAGCCCCAGCATTTT. The variable domain in full, completed from reference TRBV30 and TRBJ1-5, reads SQTIHQWPATLVQPVGSPLSLECTVEGTSNPNLYWYRQAAGRGLQLLFYSVGIGQISSEVPQNLSASRPQDRQFILSSKKLLLSDSGFYLCAWRGDNRNQPQHFGDGTRLSIL.

The V and J genes are TRBV6-6 and TRBJ1-4, with D possibly being TRBD1 (6 bases). The length of the CDR3 is 15 residues. From germline, CDR1 is MNHNY and CDR2 SVGAGI (reference sequence). Trimming removed 2 bases from V and 3 bases from J, with 10 bases in between. CDR3 coding DNA: TGTGCCAGCAGTTACGAGGGACACTCTAATGAAAAACTGTTTTTT. Its translation is CASSYEGHSNEKLFF.

The sample holds a few counts of this clonotype. The chain combines TRBV4-3 with TRBJ2-3; TRBD1 is a possible D gene (5 bases). Per the germline V gene, CDR1 is LGHNA and CDR2 is YSLEER. Trimming removed 1 base at V and 6 bases at J, with 5 bases between. This CDR3 has 12 residues. The CDR3 spells CASSQGQDTQYF. The CDR3 DNA reads as TGCGCCAGCAGCCAAGGACAGGATACGCAGTATTTT.

This clonotype occurred a few times. The chain has TRBV7-6 and TRBJ1-1, with no clear D. CDR1 is SGHVS, CDR2 FNYEAQ, per germline. This CDR3 has 16 amino acids. V lost 5 bases and J lost 0, with 16 bases in between. The CDR3: CASSPYPGNMNTEAFF. The CDR3 DNA sequence: TGTGCCAGCAGCCCATACCCGGGGAACATGAACACTGAAGCTTTCTTT.

This clonotype has only a few counts. The J gene is TRBJ2-5, the V gene TRBV27; 10 positions agree with TRBD1. The junction had 10 bases not matched to a gene; V was cut back by 4 bases and J by 5 bases. Germline V CDR1 and CDR2: MNHEY, SMNVEV (reference sequence). The CDR3 loop spans 16 amino acids. This CDR3 reads CASSSLMTGGRETQYF. The CDR3 DNA reads as TGTGCCAGCAGTTCCCTAATGACAGGGGGCAGGGAGACCCAGTACTTC.

The V and J genes are TRBV7-9 and TRBJ1-4; tentative D call: TRBD1 (6 bases). The CDR3 has 17 amino acids. CDR1 and CDR2 from the germline V gene are SEHNR and FQNEAQ (reference sequence). V was shortened by 5 bases and J by 0 bases, with 16 bases between the two germline ends. This CDR3 reads CASSPWTAPATNEKLFF. In DNA, the CDR3 is TGTGCCAGCAGCCCCTGGACAGCCCCTGCAACTAATGAAAAACTGTTTTTT. The whole variable domain, filled in from reference TRBV7-9 and TRBJ1-4, reads DTGVSQNPRHKITKRGQNVTFRCDPISEHNRLYWYRQTLGQGPEFLTYFQNEAQLEKSRLLSDRFSAERPKGSFSTLEIQRTEQGDSAMYLCASSPWTAPATNEKLFFGSGTQLSVL.

This sequence joins TRBV7-9 and TRBJ1-4, with 7 bases matching TRBD1. This CDR3 comprises 14 residues. Germline V gene data show CDR1 as SEHNR and CDR2 as FQNEAQ (reference sequence). With V trimmed by 3 bases and J by 4 bases, 2 bases remained unmatched. CDR3 amino acids: CASSFRGNNEKLFF. CDR3 nucleotides: TGTGCCAGCAGCTTCAGGGGGAATAATGAAAAACTGTTTTTT.

This sequence joins TRBV7-9 and TRBJ1-4; D unresolved. Trimming removed 5 bases at V and 5 bases at J, with 12 bases between. CDR3 length equals 14 residues. Germline assignment: CDR1 SEHNR and CDR2 FQNEAQ (reference sequence). The CDR3, as DNA: TGTGCCAGCAGCGCGGGATATGGAAATGAAAAACTGTTTTTT. This codes for CASSAGYGNEKLFF.

This clonotype was counted ten times or more. The V gene is TRBV20-1, the J gene TRBJ2-1, with TRBD2 identical over 10 bases. The ends lost 1 base at V and 8 bases at J; junction bases unmatched: 8. Germline V CDR1 and CDR2: DFQATT, SNEGSKA (reference sequence). The CDR3 loop spans 15 amino acids. The CDR3 DNA sequence: TGCAGTGCTAGAGGGAGCGGGGGGGATCCCGATGAGCAGTTCTTC. It translates to CSARGSGGDPDEQFF.

The chain combines TRBV19 with TRBJ1-1, with a tentative D call TRBD1 (5 bases). CDR3 length: 15 amino acids. V was clipped by 6 bases and J by 0 bases, with 14 bases between them. Germline V gives CDR1 LNHDA, CDR2 SQIVND (reference sequence). CDR3 loop: CASRPTGLLNTEAFF. The DNA for the CDR3 is TGTGCCAGTAGACCCACGGGACTCCTGAACACTGAAGCTTTCTTT.